Below, one T cell receptor (beta chain) is given with its context. The CDR3 is 13 amino acids. Germline V gene data show CDR1 as SGHDN and CDR2 as FVKESK. The V gene lost 1 base and the J gene lost 2 bases, with 4 bases spanning the gap. Time point noted: newly diagnosed GD, antithyroid drugs for less than 3 months. PBMC-extracted RNA yielded the TCR library. Construction of the TCR beta libraries employed iRepertoire HTBI primers in conjunction with Arm-PCR of CDR3 regions. TCRdb re-analysed the multiplex PCR reads in MiXCR, keeping a single row per CDR3 protein. The sample yields around 460,000 distinct CDR3 sequences, roughly 15% seen once. The sample comes from a study of regulatory T cells in long-lasting Graves disease. Across the study: Antithyroid drug intake by newly diagnosed Graves' patients had lasted under 3 months.

These data are also associated with another study on T cells in Graves' hyperthyroidism and ophthalmopathy.

The sequences come from peripheral blood mononuclear cells (PBMCs), collected at new diagnosis, from a patient treated with antithyroid drugs. This chain joins TRBV14 and TRBJ2-3; no firm D call. This receptor was taken from a woman aged 45-60 years with Graves disease. The CDR3 coding sequence is TGTGCCAGCAGCCAAGGATTCACAGATACGCAGTATTTT. This translates into CASSQGFTDTQYF.